The T cell receptor beta chain described here comes from a study of response to subunit inactivated influenza vaccine listed by TCRdb under 2018. Background on the whole study: To follow how T cells responded to a trivalent subunit inactivated influenza vaccine, the researchers relied on deep quantitative profiling of the T cell receptor repertoire.

Of note for this clonotype: The target of this receptor is not known. Base qualities were left out, and no much larger clone turns up one base away.

The library came from RT-PCR. The sequencing machine was an Illumina HiSeq 2500. TCRdb passed the public sequencing reads through fastp at Q25 and MiXCR, retaining productive beta sequences. Each record represents a unique CDR3 protein, reported with the most common genes and DNA among its rows. The sample has almost 600,000 distinct CDR3 sequences on record, 14% of them singletons. The top ten hold around 10% of the sample. Here is what the overall study found, with its caveats: The authors proposed that each seasonal influenza vaccination may bring in only a limited number of new T cells.

Trimmed from V: 6 bases; trimmed from J: 6 bases; junction bases lacking a gene match: 6. CDR1 is given as DFQATT and CDR2 as SNEGSKA, both from the germline V gene (reference sequence). The CDR3, cysteine through phenylalanine, is 15 amino acids long. Only CDR3 DNA remains: 45 bases, in frame from the first base. This clonotype was sampled from a man aged 50 to 59 who received an inactivated influenza vaccine. Donor details come from another sample of the same person, matched by shared clones. Specimen: PBMCs from blood, collected approximately 13 days after vaccination. The rearrangement joined TRBV20-1 to TRBJ2-2, and 14 junctional nucleotides match TRBD2. The DNA sequence follows: TGCAGTGCCAGGGGGACTAGCGGGAGTTCCGGGGAGCTGTTTTTT. Its product reads: CSARGTSGSSGELFF.